This passage covers 25 T cell receptor beta chains from one sample sequenced in a study of post-analysis software for immune sequencing data. The study's findings and limits: TRBV5-6, TRBV5-1 and TRBV20-1 belonged to a set of a few TRBV segments that were more frequent in patients than controls.

TCR beta cDNA libraries included unique molecular identifiers. TCRdb analysed the PCR reads with MiXCR anew, one entry per CDR3 protein. In the table there are roughly 400,000 distinct CDR3 sequences, over 30% of which are singletons. For these TCRs, the target antigens are not known. The sequencing sample was made of blood. These receptors originate from a girl aged 2 to 9 with multiple sclerosis.

This clonotype has only a few counts. CDR3 bases: TGTGCCACCTCACGACTAGGGACAGGCCAAGAGACCCAGTACTTC. Protein sequence: CATSRLGTGQETQYF. V is TRBV10-3 and J is TRBJ2-5; 8 bases fit TRBD1. Trimming removed 10 bases from V and 1 base from J; junction bases left unmatched: 11. This CDR3 comprises 15 residues. Germline-derived CDR1 and CDR2 are ENHRY and SYGVKD.

The V gene is TRBV27, the J gene TRBJ2-7, with D possibly TRBD2 on 6 matching bases. This CDR3 is built from 14 residues. Germline CDR1 reads MNHEY; CDR2 reads SMNVEV (reference sequence). Trimming stripped 6 bases from V and 4 bases from J, with 16 bases between. The CDR3 DNA follows: TGTGCCAGCAGGTTAGCGGCAGGGACTTACGAGCAGTACTTC. This translates into CASRLAAGTYEQYF.

V usage is TRBV11-2 and J usage is TRBJ1-2; TRBD1 aligns across 11 bases. The CDR3 covers 16 residues. The J segment lost 6 bases and the V segment lost 5 bases, leaving 11 bases of the junction unmatched. CDR1 is SGHAT and CDR2 is FQNNGV in the germline V gene. In DNA, the CDR3 is TGTGCCAGCAGCACCCGGACAGGGGGCTGGAAAAATGGCTACACCTTC. Its translation is CASSTRTGGWKNGYTF.

For this clonotype: At one end the junction does not follow the germline gene, possibly because of a read error. This chain joins TRBV28 and TRBJ2-1; tentative D call: TRBD2 (6 bases). Germline V gives CDR1 MDHEN, CDR2 SYDVKM. The CDR3 spans 14 residues. The CDR3 DNA is TGTGCCACCCTACCCGGGACTTACTACGATGAGCAGTTCTTC. Translation gives CATLPGTYYDEQFF.

The chain couples TRBV12-3 or TRBV12-4 to TRBJ2-1; D possibly corresponds to TRBD2 (5 bases). The CDR3 has 12 residues. Trimming took 9 bases from V and 3 from J, leaving 9 bases between them. This chain's CDR3 is CASYGDYNEQFF. CDR3 nucleotides: TGTGCCAGTTACGGGGACTACAATGAGCAGTTCTTC.

A few counts support this clonotype. The chain is built from TRBV20-1 and TRBJ2-7; TRBD2 is a possible D gene (6 bases). From germline, CDR1 is DFQATT and CDR2 SNEGSKA (reference sequence). V lost 5 bases and J lost 2, with 13 bases in between. This CDR3 contains 13 residues. CDR3 region: CSAPRTGAYEQYF. As DNA, the CDR3 is TGCAGTGCTCCGAGGACGGGAGCCTACGAGCAGTACTTC.

This chain uses TRBV7-9 with TRBJ2-5; D remains ambiguous. The V gene's germline CDR1 is SEHNR and CDR2 FQNEAQ (reference sequence). The ends were cut back, 1 base at V and 3 bases at J, with 12 bases in the middle. This CDR3 has 15 residues. CDR3 in amino acids: CASSLGMLGKETQYF. CDR3 in DNA: TGTGCCAGCAGCTTAGGAATGTTAGGGAAAGAGACCCAGTACTTC.

The V and J genes are TRBV27 and TRBJ2-7; no definite D call. The CDR3 length is 13 residues. Trimming shortened V by 7 bases and J by 5 bases, and 15 bases separated the two germline ends. The germline CDR1 and CDR2 sequences are MNHEY and SMNVEV (reference sequence). CDR3: CASKPGARDEQYF. In DNA, the CDR3 is TGTGCCAGCAAGCCGGGTGCAAGGGACGAGCAGTACTTC.

Only a few counts were recorded for this clonotype. The rearrangement links TRBV12-5 to TRBJ2-3; 7 bases match TRBD1. Germline CDR1 is LGHNT and CDR2 is FRNRAP. There are 14 residues in the CDR3. Trimming cost V 5 bases and J 2 bases; bases outside gene matches: 4. CDR3 sequence: CASGPQGYTDTQYF. Here the CDR3 DNA reads TGTGCTAGTGGTCCACAGGGGTACACAGATACGCAGTATTTT.

This clonotype was seen only a few times. This chain links TRBV6-5 with TRBJ2-1, with D uncertain. The germline V and J ends were trimmed by 0 bases and 9 bases, with 12 bases remaining between them. This CDR3 has 14 residues. CDR1 MNHEY and CDR2 SVGAGI come from the germline V gene. The chain's CDR3 is CASSYSRKGFEQFF. Written as DNA, the CDR3 is TGTGCCAGCAGTTACTCGCGCAAGGGCTTTGAGCAGTTCTTC.

The V gene is TRBV5-5, the J gene TRBJ1-2, with D possibly being TRBD1 (5 bases). V was trimmed by 1 base and J by 7 bases, leaving 14 bases between them. The length of the CDR3 is 14 residues. Germline-derived CDR1 and CDR2 are SGHKS and YYEKEE (reference sequence). The CDR3 spells CASSLSGDYRGYTF. CDR3 DNA: TGTGCCAGCAGCTTGTCTGGGGACTATCGTGGCTACACCTTC.

CDR3 in DNA: TGTGCCAGCAGCGTAGGGCTAGGGGGGGACCGCACAGATACGCAGTATTTT. Its translation is CASSVGLGGDRTDTQYF. The chain combines TRBV9 with TRBJ2-3; possibly TRBD2 for D (7 bases). The V gene lost 0 bases and the J gene lost 1 base, with 15 bases spanning the gap. Germline V gene data show CDR1 as SGDLS and CDR2 as YYNGEE. The CDR3 loop spans 17 amino acids. Supplemented by reference TRBV9 and TRBJ2-3, the full variable domain reads DSGVTQTPKHLITATGQRVTLRCSPRSGDLSVYWYQQSLDQGLQFLIQYYNGEERAKGNILERFSAQQFPDLHSELNLSSLELGDSALYFCASSVGLGGDRTDTQYFGPGTRLTVL.

The chain employs TRBV6-6 and TRBJ2-7; TRBD1 aligns across 7 bases. V shed 6 bases and J 2 bases; nucleotides not matched to a gene: 10. There are 15 residues in the CDR3. Per the germline V gene, CDR1 is MNHNY and CDR2 is SVGAGI (reference sequence). The CDR3 DNA is TGTGCCAGCAGACCCAGGGGGAAGGAGACCTACGAGCAGTACTTC. It translates to CASRPRGKETYEQYF.

The chain is built from TRBV6-6 and TRBJ2-7, with a possible D match to TRBD2 (6 bases). Germline loops: CDR1 MNHNY, CDR2 SVGAGI (reference sequence). The CDR3 spans 11 residues. V dropped 6 bases and J dropped 7 bases, with 10 bases sitting between them. The CDR3: CASRSGWEQYF. The CDR3 nucleotides are TGTGCCAGCAGGAGCGGGTGGGAGCAGTACTTC.

This clonotype was observed a few times. The rearrangement links TRBV7-8 to TRBJ2-3; perhaps TRBD2 as D (5 bases). The CDR3 contains 15 residues. Trimming took off 1 base at V and 2 bases at J, with 10 bases between the two ends. Germline lookup yields CDR1 SGHVS and CDR2 FQNEAQ. The DNA of the CDR3 is TGTGCCAGCAGCTTAGACCGGGATCTCACAGATACGCAGTATTTT. It encodes CASSLDRDLTDTQYF.

The chain uses TRBV15 and TRBJ1-4; D might be TRBD1 (5 bases). The CDR3 length is 15 residues. The V gene's germline CDR1 is LNHNV and CDR2 YYDKDF (reference sequence). V shed 6 bases and J shed 5 bases, with 16 bases lying between them. The CDR3 reads CATSKIRGVNEKLFF. The CDR3 bases are TGTGCCACCAGTAAAATAAGGGGTGTGAATGAAAAACTGTTTTTT.

The rearrangement links TRBV10-2 to TRBJ1-4; 9 positions agree with TRBD1. Trimming at V came to 7 bases and at J to 10 bases, leaving 10 bases not matched to a gene. Per germline, CDR1 WSHSY and CDR2 SAAADI. This CDR3 region has 14 residues. The DNA for the CDR3 is TGCGCCAGCAATCCGGGACAGGGTATTTCAAAACTGTTTTTT. Translating it yields CASNPGQGISKLFF.

Comment on this clonotype: The junction does not match germline at one end; this may be a read error. The genes are TRBV7-6 and TRBJ1-3, with 8 bases that match TRBD1. The CDR3 consists of 15 residues. The germline V gene encodes CDR1 SGHVS and CDR2 FNYEAQ. The CDR3 nucleotides are TGTGCCAGCAGCCCCACAGGGGGGTCTGGAGACACCATATATTTT. It yields the protein CASSPTGGSGDTIYF.

In its sample, this clonotype was seen a few times. V gene TRBV7-3 combines with J gene TRBJ2-1; TRBD2 matches 11 bases. After removal of 3 bases from V and 8 bases from J, the junction contained 12 bases not matched to a gene. This CDR3 comprises 17 residues. CDR1 and CDR2 from the germline V gene are SGHTA and FQGTGA. The CDR3 nucleotides are TGTGCCAGCAGCTTTGGGGCTAGCGGGAGGCTGAGTGATGAGCAGTTCTTC. Residues: CASSFGASGRLSDEQFF.

The chain combines TRBV7-9 with TRBJ2-1; TRBD2 matches at 8 bases. This CDR3 has 15 amino acids. The V gene's germline CDR1 is SEHNR and CDR2 FQNEAQ (reference sequence). Trimming removed 1 base from V and 2 bases from J; junction bases left unmatched: 1. This CDR3 reads CASSLVSGTYNEQFF. For the CDR3, the DNA is TGTGCCAGCAGCTTAGTTAGCGGGACCTACAATGAGCAGTTCTTC.

This clonotype was picked up a small number of times. The CDR3 DNA sequence: TGTGCCAGCAGCCTAGGGGCAGGGGCCCCAGATACGCAGTATTTT. It specifies CASSLGAGAPDTQYF. The chain couples TRBV6-5 to TRBJ2-3, with a possible D match to TRBD1 (6 bases). Germline CDR1 reads MNHEY; CDR2 reads SVGAGI. The germline V and J ends were trimmed by 6 bases and 4 bases, with 17 bases remaining between them. This CDR3 is built from 15 residues.

This clonotype occurred many times. V and J are TRBV5-6 and TRBJ2-7; D is undetermined. Between the trimmed V and J ends, which lost 2 bases and 3 bases, there was a span of 15 bases. This CDR3 contains 15 residues. CDR1 SGHDT and CDR2 YYEEEE come from the germline V gene. CDR3 loop: CASSFQRLKFYEQYF. The CDR3 bases are TGTGCCAGCAGCTTCCAGCGCCTCAAGTTCTACGAGCAGTACTTC.

The V and J genes are TRBV20-1 and TRBJ2-3; D may be TRBD2 (6 bases). CDR3 size: 15 residues. V was pared by 1 base and J by 1 base, with 12 bases between. CDR1 and CDR2 (germline): DFQATT, SNEGSKA (reference sequence). CDR3 region: CSARVAGRRTDTQYF. DNA for the CDR3: TGCAGTGCTAGAGTTGCGGGGCGGCGCACAGATACGCAGTATTTT.

This clonotype was seen a handful of times. This sequence joins TRBV6-1 and TRBJ1-1; D uncertain. The germline CDR1 and CDR2 sequences are MNHNS and SASEGT. The CDR3 covers 13 residues. The germline V and J ends were trimmed by 3 bases and 4 bases, with 9 bases remaining between them. Written as DNA, the CDR3 is TGTGCCAGCAGTGAGGGTCGGGTCACTGAAGCTTTCTTT. It specifies CASSEGRVTEAFF.

There are many counts of this clonotype. The chain uses TRBV19 and TRBJ2-3; no definite D call. The V end was cut by 7 bases, the J end by 3 bases, with 14 bases between. The CDR3 is 14 amino acids. Germline CDR1 reads LNHDA; CDR2 reads SQIVND (reference sequence). The CDR3 nucleotides read TGTGCCAGTAAAGTTCGGACGAGTACAGATACGCAGTATTTT. This codes for CASKVRTSTDTQYF. The complete variable domain, with remaining parts taken from reference TRBV19 and TRBJ2-3, reads DGGITQSPKYLFRKEGQNVTLSCEQNLNHDAMYWYRQDPGQGLRLIYYSQIVNDFQKGDIAEGYSVSREKKESFPLTVTSAQKNPTAFYLCASKVRTSTDTQYFGPGTRLTVL.